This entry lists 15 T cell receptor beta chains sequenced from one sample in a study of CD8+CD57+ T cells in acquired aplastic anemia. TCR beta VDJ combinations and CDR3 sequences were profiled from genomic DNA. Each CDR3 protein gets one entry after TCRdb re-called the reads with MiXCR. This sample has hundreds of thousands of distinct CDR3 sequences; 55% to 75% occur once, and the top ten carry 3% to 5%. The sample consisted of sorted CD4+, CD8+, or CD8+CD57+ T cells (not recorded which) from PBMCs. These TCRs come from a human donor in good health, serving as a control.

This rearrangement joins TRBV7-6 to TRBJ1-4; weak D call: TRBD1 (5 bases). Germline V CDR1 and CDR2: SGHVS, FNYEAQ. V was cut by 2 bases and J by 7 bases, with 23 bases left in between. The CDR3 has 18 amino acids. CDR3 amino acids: CASSLMVHGGDRTEKLFF. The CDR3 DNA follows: TGTGCCAGCAGCTTAATGGTACACGGGGGGGATAGGACTGAAAAACTGTTTTTT.

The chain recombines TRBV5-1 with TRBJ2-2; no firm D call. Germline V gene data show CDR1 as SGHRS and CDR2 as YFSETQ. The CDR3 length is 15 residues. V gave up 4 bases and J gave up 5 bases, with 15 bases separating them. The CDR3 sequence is CASSPLVSSTGELFF. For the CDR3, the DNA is TGCGCCAGCAGCCCCCTAGTGTCATCTACCGGGGAGCTGTTTTTT.

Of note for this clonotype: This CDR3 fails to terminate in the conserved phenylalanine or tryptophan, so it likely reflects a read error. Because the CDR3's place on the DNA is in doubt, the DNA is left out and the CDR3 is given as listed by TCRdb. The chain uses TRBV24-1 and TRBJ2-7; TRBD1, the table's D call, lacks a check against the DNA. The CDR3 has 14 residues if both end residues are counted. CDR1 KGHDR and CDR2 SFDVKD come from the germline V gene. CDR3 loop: CATSDPRNGTGQFL.

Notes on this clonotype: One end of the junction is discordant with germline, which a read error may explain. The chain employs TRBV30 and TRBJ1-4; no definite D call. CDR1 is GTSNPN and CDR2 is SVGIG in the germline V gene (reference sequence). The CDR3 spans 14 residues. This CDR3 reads CAWSRAGVWENLFF. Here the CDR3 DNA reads TGTGCCTGGAGTCGTGCTGGGGTGTGGGAAAACCTGTTTTTT.

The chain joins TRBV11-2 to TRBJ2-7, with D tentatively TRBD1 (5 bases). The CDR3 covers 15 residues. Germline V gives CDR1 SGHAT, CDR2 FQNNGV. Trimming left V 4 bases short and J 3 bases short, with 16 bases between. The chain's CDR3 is CASSSSQRGFYEQYF. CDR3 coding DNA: TGTGCCAGCAGCTCCTCGCAAAGGGGATTCTACGAGCAGTACTTC. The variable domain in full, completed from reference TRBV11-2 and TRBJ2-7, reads EAGVAQSPRYKIIEKRQSVAFWCNPISGHATLYWYQQILGQGPKLLIQFQNNGVVDDSQLPKDRFSAERLKGVDSTLKIQPAKLEDSAVYLCASSSSQRGFYEQYFGPGTRLTVT.

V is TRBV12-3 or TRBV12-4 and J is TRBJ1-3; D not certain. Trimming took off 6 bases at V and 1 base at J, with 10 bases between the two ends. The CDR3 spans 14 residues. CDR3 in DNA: TGTGCCAGCAGCGTCCAGACTTCTGGAAACACCATATATTTT. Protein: CASSVQTSGNTIYF.

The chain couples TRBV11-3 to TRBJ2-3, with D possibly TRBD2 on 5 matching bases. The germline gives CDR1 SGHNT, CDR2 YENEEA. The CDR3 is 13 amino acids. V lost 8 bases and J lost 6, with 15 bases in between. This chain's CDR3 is CASGSGHLDTQYF. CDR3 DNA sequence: TGTGCCAGCGGGAGTGGGCATCTGGATACGCAGTATTTT.

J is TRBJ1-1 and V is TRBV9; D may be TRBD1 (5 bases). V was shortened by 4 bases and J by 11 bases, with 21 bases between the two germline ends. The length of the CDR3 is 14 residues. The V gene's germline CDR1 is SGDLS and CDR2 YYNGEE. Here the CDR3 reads CASSPRVTNSGAFF. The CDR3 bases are TGTGCCAGCAGCCCCAGGGTCACCAACTCTGGCGCTTTCTTT.

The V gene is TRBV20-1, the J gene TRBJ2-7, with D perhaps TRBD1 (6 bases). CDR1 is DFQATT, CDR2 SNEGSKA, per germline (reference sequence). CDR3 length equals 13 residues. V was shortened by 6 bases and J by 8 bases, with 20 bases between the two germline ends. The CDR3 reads CSAAQGPVYKQYF. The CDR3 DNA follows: TGCAGTGCCGCACAGGGACCAGTATACAAGCAGTACTTC.

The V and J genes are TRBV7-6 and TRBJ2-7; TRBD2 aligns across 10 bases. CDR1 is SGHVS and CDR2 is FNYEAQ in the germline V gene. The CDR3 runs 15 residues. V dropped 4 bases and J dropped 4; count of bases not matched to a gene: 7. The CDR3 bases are TGTGCCAGCAGCTCCGGGCTAGCGGGGGAATACGAGCAGTACTTC. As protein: CASSSGLAGEYEQYF.

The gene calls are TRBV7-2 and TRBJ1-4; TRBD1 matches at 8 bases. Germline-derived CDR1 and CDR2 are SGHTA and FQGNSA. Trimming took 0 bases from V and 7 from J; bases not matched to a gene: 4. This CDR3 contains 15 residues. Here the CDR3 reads CASSLARTGFEKLFF. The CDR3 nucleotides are TGTGCCAGCAGCTTAGCCAGGACAGGGTTTGAAAAACTGTTTTTT.

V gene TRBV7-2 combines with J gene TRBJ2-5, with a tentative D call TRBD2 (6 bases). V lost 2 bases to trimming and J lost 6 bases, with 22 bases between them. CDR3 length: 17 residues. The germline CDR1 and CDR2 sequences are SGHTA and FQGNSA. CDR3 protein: CASSLTPEGSGHQTQYF. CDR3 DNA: TGTGCCAGCAGCTTAACGCCGGAGGGGTCCGGACACCAGACCCAGTACTTC.

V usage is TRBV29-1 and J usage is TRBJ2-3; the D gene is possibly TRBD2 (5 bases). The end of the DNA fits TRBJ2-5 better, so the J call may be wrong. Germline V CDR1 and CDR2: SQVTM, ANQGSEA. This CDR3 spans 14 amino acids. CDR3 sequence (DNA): TGCAGCGGGCGAAAGACGGGGTTTGCAGATACCCAGTACTTC. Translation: CSGRKTGFADTQYF.

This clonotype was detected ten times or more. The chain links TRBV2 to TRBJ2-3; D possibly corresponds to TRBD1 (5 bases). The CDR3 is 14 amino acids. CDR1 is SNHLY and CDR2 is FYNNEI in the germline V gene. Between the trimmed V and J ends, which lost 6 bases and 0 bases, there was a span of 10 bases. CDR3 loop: CASRTEPSTDTQYF. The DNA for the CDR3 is TGTGCCAGCAGGACAGAACCTAGCACAGATACGCAGTATTTT.

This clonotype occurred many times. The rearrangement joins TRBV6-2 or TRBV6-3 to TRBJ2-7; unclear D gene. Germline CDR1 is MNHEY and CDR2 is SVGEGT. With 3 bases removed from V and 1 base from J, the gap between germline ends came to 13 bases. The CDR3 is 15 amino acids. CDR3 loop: CASSYSPDISYEQYF. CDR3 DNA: TGTGCCAGCAGTTATTCCCCTGACATATCCTACGAGCAGTACTTC.